Following are 2 T cell receptor beta chains from one sample sequenced in a study of cytomegalovirus exposure and HLA in healthy donors. The PCR contained 60 Vbeta and 13 Jbeta primers. Profiling relied on immunoSEQ multiplex PCR, and the TCRdb table lists in-frame clones only, not all of them. This sample has 150,000 to 200,000 clones, with around 78% found just once. Input material: PBMCs. The receptors were sampled from a woman aged 40 to 50 in good health and CMV-seronegative.

The gene calls are TRBV9 and TRBJ1-1; D is ambiguous. With 4 bases removed from V and 0 bases from J, the gap between germline ends came to 13 bases. Germline CDR1 is SGDLS and CDR2 is YYNGEE. The CDR3 contains 15 residues. The CDR3 spells CASSPTPLMNTEAFF. Here the CDR3 DNA reads TGTGCCAGCAGCCCCACACCTCTCATGAACACTGAAGCTTTCTTT.

The chain has TRBV5-6 and TRBJ2-1, with D perhaps matching TRBD2 (6 bases). The CDR3 totals 14 residues. Trimming removed 2 bases from V and 7 bases from J, with 13 bases in between. CDR1 and CDR2 from the germline V gene are SGHDT and YYEEEE. The CDR3, as DNA: TGTGCCAGCAGCTTAAATATCGCGGGGAATGAGCAGTTCTTC. It translates to CASSLNIAGNEQFF. Filled out from reference TRBV5-6 and TRBJ2-1, the complete variable domain reads DAGVTQSPTHLIKTRGQQVTLRCSPKSGHDTVSWYQQALGQGPQFIFQYYEEEERQRGNFPDRFSGHQFPNYSSELNVNALLLGDSALYLCASSLNIAGNEQFFGPGTRLTVL.